This T cell receptor (beta chain) derives from a study of blood T cell repertoires in COVID-19. Looking at the study overall: From the United States, Italy and Spain came samples of acute and convalescent COVID-19. From T cells, B-cell-depleted T cells, or PBMCs came the material, which was cDNA or gDNA.

Authors' processing steps: From reference gene primer amplification, estimates of nucleated cell counts were derived. The repertoire was sequenced with immunoSEQ multiplex PCR; TCRdb's copy has only in-frame clones and lacks some. V and J calls and clone size come straight from that table; D and trimming were deduced from the DNA. In the table there are approximately 150,000 clones, over 70% of which are singletons. Germline loops: CDR1 SGHRS, CDR2 YFSETQ. The CDR3 is made up of 15 amino acids. Trimming took 1 base from V and 6 from J; bases not matched to a gene: 8. This chain connects TRBV5-1 to TRBJ2-3, with 7 bases lining up with TRBD2. The clonotype comes from a man in his fifties or sixties who had recovered from COVID-19. Sequenced: peripheral blood. The CDR3 nucleotides read TGCGCCAGCAGCTTGCGGGGCGGGGGTGTGGATACGCAGTATTTT. Translating gives CASSLRGGGVDTQYF.